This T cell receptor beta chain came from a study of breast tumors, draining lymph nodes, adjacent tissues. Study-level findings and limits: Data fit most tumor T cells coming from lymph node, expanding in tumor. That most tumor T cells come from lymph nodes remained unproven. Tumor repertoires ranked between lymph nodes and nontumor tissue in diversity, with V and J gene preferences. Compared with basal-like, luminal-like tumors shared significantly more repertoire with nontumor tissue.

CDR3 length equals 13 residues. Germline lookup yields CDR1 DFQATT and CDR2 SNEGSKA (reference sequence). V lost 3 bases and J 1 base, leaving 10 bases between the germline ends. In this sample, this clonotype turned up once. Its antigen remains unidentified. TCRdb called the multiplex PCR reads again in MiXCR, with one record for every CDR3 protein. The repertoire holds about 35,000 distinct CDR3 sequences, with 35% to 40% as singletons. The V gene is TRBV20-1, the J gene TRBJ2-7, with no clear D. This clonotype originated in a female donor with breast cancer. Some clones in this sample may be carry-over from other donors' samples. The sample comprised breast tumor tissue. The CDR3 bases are TGCAGTGCTAGTCGAAGGCGATCCTACGAGCAGTACTTC. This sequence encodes CSASRRRSYEQYF.